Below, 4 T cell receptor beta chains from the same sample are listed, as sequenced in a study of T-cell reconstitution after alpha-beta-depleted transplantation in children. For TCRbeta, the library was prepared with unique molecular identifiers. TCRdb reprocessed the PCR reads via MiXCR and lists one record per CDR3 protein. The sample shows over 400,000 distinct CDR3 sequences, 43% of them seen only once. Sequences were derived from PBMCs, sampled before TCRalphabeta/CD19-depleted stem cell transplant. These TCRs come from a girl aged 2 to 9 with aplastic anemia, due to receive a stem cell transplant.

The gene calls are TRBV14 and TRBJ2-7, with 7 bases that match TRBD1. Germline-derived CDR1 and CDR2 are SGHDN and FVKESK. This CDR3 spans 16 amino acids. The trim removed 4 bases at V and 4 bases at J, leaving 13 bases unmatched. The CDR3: CASSRRPRDSPYEQYF. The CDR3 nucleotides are TGTGCCAGCAGCCGCCGACCCCGGGACAGTCCGTACGAGCAGTACTTC.

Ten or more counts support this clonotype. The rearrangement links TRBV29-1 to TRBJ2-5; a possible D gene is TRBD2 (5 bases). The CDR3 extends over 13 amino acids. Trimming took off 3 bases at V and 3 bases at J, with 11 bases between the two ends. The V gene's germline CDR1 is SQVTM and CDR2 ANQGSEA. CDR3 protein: CSVDRELEETQYF. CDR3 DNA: TGCAGCGTTGATAGGGAGCTGGAAGAGACCCAGTACTTC.

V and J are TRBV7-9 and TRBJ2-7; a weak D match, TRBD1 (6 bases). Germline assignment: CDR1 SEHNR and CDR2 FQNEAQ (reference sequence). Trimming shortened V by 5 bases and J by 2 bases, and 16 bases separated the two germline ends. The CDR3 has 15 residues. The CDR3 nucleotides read TGTGCCAGCAGCCAGAGTGGACAGTCACCCTACGAGCAGTACTTC. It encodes CASSQSGQSPYEQYF.

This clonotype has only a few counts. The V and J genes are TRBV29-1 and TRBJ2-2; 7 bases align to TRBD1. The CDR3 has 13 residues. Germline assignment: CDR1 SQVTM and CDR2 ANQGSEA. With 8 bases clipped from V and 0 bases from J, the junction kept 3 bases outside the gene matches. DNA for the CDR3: TGCAGCCACAGGGGCCCGAACACCGGGGAGCTGTTTTTT. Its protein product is CSHRGPNTGELFF.